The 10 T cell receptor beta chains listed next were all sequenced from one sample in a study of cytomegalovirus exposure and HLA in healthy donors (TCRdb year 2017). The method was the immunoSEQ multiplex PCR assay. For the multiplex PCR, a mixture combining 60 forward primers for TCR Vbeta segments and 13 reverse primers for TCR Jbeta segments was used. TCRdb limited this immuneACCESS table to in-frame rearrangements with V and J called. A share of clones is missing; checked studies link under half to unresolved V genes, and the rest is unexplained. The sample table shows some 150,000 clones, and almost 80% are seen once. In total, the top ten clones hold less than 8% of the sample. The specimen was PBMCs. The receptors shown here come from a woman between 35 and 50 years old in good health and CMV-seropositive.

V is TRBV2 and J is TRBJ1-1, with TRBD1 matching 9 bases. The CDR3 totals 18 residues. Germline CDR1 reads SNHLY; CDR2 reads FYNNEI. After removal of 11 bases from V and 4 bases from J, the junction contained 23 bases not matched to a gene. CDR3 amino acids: CAQHIPHLRDRDGTEAFF. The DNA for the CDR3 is TGTGCCCAGCACATCCCCCACCTCAGGGACAGGGATGGCACTGAAGCTTTCTTT.

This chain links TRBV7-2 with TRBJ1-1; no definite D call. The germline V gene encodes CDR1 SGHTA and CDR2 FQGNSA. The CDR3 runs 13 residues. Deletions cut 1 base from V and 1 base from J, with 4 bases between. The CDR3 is CASSLVENTEAFF. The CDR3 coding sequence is TGTGCCAGCAGCTTAGTAGAGAACACTGAAGCTTTCTTT.

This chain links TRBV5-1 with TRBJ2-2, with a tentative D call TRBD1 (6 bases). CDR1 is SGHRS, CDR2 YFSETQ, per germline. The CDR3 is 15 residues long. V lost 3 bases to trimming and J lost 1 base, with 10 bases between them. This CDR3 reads CASSSMTGNTGELFF. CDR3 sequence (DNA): TGCGCCAGCAGCTCAATGACAGGGAACACCGGGGAGCTGTTTTTT.

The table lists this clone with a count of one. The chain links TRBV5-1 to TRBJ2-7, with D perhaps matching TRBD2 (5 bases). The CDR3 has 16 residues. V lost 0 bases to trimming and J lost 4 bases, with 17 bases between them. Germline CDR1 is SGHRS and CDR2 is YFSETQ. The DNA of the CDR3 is TGCGCCAGCAGCTTGGCGGGTAGGGAGTCATCATACGAGCAGTACTTC. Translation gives CASSLAGRESSYEQYF.

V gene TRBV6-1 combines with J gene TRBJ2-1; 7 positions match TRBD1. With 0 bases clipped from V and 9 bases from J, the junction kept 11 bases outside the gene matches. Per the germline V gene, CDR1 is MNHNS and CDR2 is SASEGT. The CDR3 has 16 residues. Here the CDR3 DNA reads TGTGCCAGCAGTGAAGCGGCGACAGGGCGAACTGGTGAGCAGTTCTTC. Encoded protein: CASSEAATGRTGEQFF.

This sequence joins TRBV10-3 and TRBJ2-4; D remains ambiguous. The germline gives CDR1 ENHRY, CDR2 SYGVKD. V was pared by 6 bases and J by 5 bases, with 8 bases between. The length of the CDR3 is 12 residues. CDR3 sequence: CAISDKENIQYF. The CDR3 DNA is TGTGCCATCAGCGACAAAGAAAACATTCAGTACTTC.

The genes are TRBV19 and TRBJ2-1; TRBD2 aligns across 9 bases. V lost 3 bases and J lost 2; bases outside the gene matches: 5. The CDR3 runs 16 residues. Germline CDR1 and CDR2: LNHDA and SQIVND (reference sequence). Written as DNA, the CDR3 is TGTGCCAGTAGTATTTCAGGCGGGGGGGCCTACAATGAGCAGTTCTTC. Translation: CASSISGGGAYNEQFF.

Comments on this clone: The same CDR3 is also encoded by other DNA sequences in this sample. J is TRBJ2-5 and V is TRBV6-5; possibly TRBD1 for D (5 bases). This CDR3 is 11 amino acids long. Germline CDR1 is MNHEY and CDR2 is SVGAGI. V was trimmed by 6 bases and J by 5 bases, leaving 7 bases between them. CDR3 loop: CASSQGETQYF. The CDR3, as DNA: TGTGCCAGCAGCCAGGGTGAGACCCAGTACTTC.

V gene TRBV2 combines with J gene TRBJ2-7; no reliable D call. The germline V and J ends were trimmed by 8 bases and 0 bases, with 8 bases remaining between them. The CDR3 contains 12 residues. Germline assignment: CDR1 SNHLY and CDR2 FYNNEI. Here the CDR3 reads CASGLASYEQYF. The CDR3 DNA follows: TGTGCCAGCGGTCTGGCCTCCTACGAGCAGTACTTC.

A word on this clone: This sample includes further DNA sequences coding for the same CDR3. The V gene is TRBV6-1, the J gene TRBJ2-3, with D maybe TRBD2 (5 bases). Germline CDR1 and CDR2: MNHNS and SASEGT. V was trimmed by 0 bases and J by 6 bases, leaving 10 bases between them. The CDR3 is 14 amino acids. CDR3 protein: CASSEALRGDTQYF. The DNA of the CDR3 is TGTGCCAGCAGTGAAGCGCTTCGCGGGGATACGCAGTATTTT.